Below, 6 T cell receptor beta chains from the same sample are listed, as sequenced in a study of cytomegalovirus exposure and HLA in healthy donors. A multiplex PCR was run with 60 Vbeta primers and 13 Jbeta primers. The method was immunoSEQ multiplex PCR; TCRdb's version includes in-frame clones alone and lacks a portion of them. The sample consists of some 140,000 clones, over 65% of them appearing once. The sequenced sample consisted of PBMCs. These receptors were collected from a man aged 25-40 years in good health and CMV-seronegative.

This clone was picked up one time. The rearrangement links TRBV5-1 to TRBJ2-7; weak D call: TRBD2 (6 bases). CDR3 length equals 16 residues. CDR1 is SGHRS and CDR2 is YFSETQ in the germline V gene. V gave up 0 bases and J gave up 0 bases, with 13 bases separating them. CDR3 amino acids: CASSLGSSGGSYEQYF. CDR3 DNA: TGCGCCAGCAGCTTGGGGAGTAGCGGAGGCTCCTACGAGCAGTACTTC.

The rearrangement links TRBV15 to TRBJ2-4; D perhaps matches TRBD1 (7 bases). The CDR3 loop spans 16 amino acids. V dropped 5 bases and J dropped 4 bases, with 18 bases sitting between them. Germline lookup yields CDR1 LNHNV and CDR2 YYDKDF (reference sequence). The CDR3: CATSGRDRGWKNIQYF. As DNA, the CDR3 is TGTGCCACCAGCGGGCGGGACAGAGGGTGGAAAAACATTCAGTACTTC.

V is TRBV5-6 and J is TRBJ2-2; the D gene is possibly TRBD2 (6 bases). Trimming cost V 4 bases and J 4 bases, with 17 bases left between them. Germline CDR1 SGHDT, CDR2 YYEEEE. The CDR3 extends over 16 amino acids. The CDR3 loop reads CASSLLRQGGTGELFF. CDR3 nucleotide sequence: TGTGCCAGCAGCCTCTTGCGGCAGGGAGGCACCGGGGAGCTGTTTTTT.

The gene calls are TRBV7-2 and TRBJ2-5; 8 bases fit TRBD2. Losses at the gene ends were 4 bases for V and 5 bases for J; bases not matched to a gene: 6. The germline V gene encodes CDR1 SGHTA and CDR2 FQGNSA. The CDR3 is 14 amino acids. Here the CDR3 reads CASSYVAGSETQYF. The CDR3 nucleotides are TGTGCCAGCAGCTACGTAGCGGGAAGTGAGACCCAGTACTTC.

The J gene is TRBJ2-5, the V gene TRBV25-1; D is possibly TRBD1 (6 bases). This CDR3 spans 15 amino acids. The germline V gene has CDR1 MGHDK and CDR2 SYGVNS. The V gene lost 6 bases and the J gene lost 5 bases, with 19 bases spanning the gap. CDR3 DNA: TGTGCCAGCAGGACCTGGGTTAGGGGGTTGGAGACCCAGTACTTC. Translated, it gives CASRTWVRGLETQYF.

The chain couples TRBV5-8 to TRBJ1-2, with a weak D call TRBD1 (5 bases). This CDR3 is 11 amino acids long. V was shortened by 4 bases and J by 8 bases, with 9 bases between the two germline ends. Germline V gives CDR1 SGHTS, CDR2 YDEGEE. The CDR3: CASSARQGYTF. CDR3 DNA: TGTGCCAGCAGCGCCCGACAGGGCTACACCTTC.